This TCR beta chain was sequenced for a study of blood T cells in healthy people across ages. General study points: With age, beta diversity per million T cells declined roughly linearly, significantly by 40.

The germline V gene encodes CDR1 MNHEY and CDR2 SVGAGI. Trimming stripped 11 bases from V and 7 bases from J, with 12 bases between. The CDR3 sequence is 11 residues long. This clonotype showed up many times. The antigen is unknown. Samples each yielded at least 5.5 micrograms of total RNA. PCR was performed a second time for about 7 to 12 cycles using a sample-barcoded 5' primer and a J-beta primer mix. One entry per CDR3 protein, called by TCRdb with MiXCR from the 5' RACE reads. The data hold some 550,000 distinct CDR3 sequences, with around 48% observed a single time. The sequenced sample was blood. The rearrangement links TRBV6-5 to TRBJ2-1, with a weak D call TRBD1 (6 bases). This receptor was taken from a man at least 80 years old in good health. CDR3 in DNA: TGTGCCTCGAGGGGGTGGAATGAGCAGTTCTTC. Translating gives CASRGWNEQFF.